These T cell receptor beta chains were read from a single sample in a study of breast tumors, draining lymph nodes, adjacent tissues. One entry per CDR3 protein results from TCRdb running MiXCR on the multiplex PCR reads. The sample lists 66,000 or so distinct CDR3 sequences; 40% to 45% were seen once. The sample consisted of breast tumor tissue. The receptor source for this set is a female donor with breast cancer. Some clones in this sample may be carry-over from other donors' samples. The CDR3 runs from the conserved cysteine through the conserved F or W. D genes are given only for firm matches. Not all rows give a size; the values are once, few, many and, for expanded clones, a class.

abundance,d_gene,j_gene,v_gene,CDR3nt,CDR3aa
many,NA,TRBJ1-3,TRBV11-3,TGTGCCAGCAGCTTAGTCGGCGGGTCTGGAAACACCATATATTTT,CASSLVGGSGNTIYF
many,NA,TRBJ1-2,TRBV6-5,TGTGCCAGCAGTTACTCGGTCATGGGGCAAGGCTACACCTTC,CASSYSVMGQGYTF
many,TRBD1,TRBJ2-1,TRBV7-7,TGTGCTAGCAGCATAAGACAGGGGGCTTACAATGAGCAGTTCTTC,CASSIRQGAYNEQFF
NA,TRBD1,TRBJ1-1,TRBV4-1,TGCGCCAGCAGCCACTTTTCCAGGGGGGGGAAGAGCACTGAAGCTTTCTTT,CASSHFSRGGKSTEAFF
many,TRBD2,TRBJ2-5,TRBV6-1,TGTGCCAGCAGTCCTGGGTGGGGGGGGGGTTCGACCCAGTACTTC,CASSPGWGGGSTQYF
NA,NA,TRBJ1-4,TRBV29-1,TGCAGCTTGGCCGGGACTCGTAATGAAAAACTGTTTTTT,CSLAGTRNEKLFF
NA,NA,TRBJ1-2,TRBV12-3/TRBV12-4,TGTGCCAGCAGCCGCGGACGCGTCGGAGGCTACACCTTC,CASSRGRVGGYTF
NA,NA,TRBJ1-2,TRBV20-1,TGCAGTGCTCCGACAGGTTCAATCTATGCCTACACCTTT,CSAPTGSIYAYTF
many,NA,TRBJ2-7,TRBV29-1,TGCAGCGTTGAACGGCAAGGGGCGGGGGAGCAGTACTTC,CSVERQGAGEQYF
few,TRBD2,TRBJ2-3,TRBV4-1,TGCGCCAGCAGCCACAGGGACTACAATGAGCAGTATTTT,CASSHRDYNEQYF
few,NA,TRBJ1-1,TRBV29-1,TGCAGCGTTGAGACCTGGGTTGGCACTGAAGCTTTCTTT,CSVETWVGTEAFF
NA,TRBD2,TRBJ2-1,TRBV30,TGTGCCTGGATCCCCGAAAAGACTAGCGGGAGGGCCAATGAGCAGTTCTTC,CAWIPEKTSGRANEQFF
NA,NA,TRBJ1-2,TRBV9,TGTGCCAGCAGCGTACAAGATAACTATGGCTACACCTTC,CASSVQDNYGYTF
once,NA,TRBJ1-1,TRBV18,TGTGCCAGCTCACCTAGGAGATTGAACACCGAAGCTTTCTTT,CASSPRRLNTEAFF
many,NA,TRBJ1-2,TRBV6-1,TGTGCCAGCAGGGACCTAGGACGGCAAAACTATGGCTACACCTTC,CASRDLGRQNYGYTF
many,NA,TRBJ2-7,TRBV7-9,TGTGCCAGCAGCCCTCCCACTGGAGGGGGCGTTTACGAGCAGTACTTC,CASSPPTGGGVYEQYF
NA,NA,TRBJ1-2,TRBV11-2,TGTGCCAGCAGCTTACATGACGGCGGGTATAGTGGCTACACCTTC,CASSLHDGGYSGYTF
NA,NA,TRBJ1-4,TRBV25-1,TGTGCCAGCAGTGACTTACAGGCTCTGAATGAAAAGCTGTTTTTT,CASSDLQALNEKLFF
many,NA,TRBJ1-3,TRBV7-7,TGTGCTAGCAGCTTAGAAATCGGGGCTAGTTCTGGAAACACCATATATTTT,CASSLEIGASSGNTIYF
many,NA,TRBJ1-5,TRBV19,TGTGCCAGTAGCGGGGCCCGGGACACAAATCAGCCCCAGCATTTT,CASSGARDTNQPQHF
once,NA,TRBJ2-5,TRBV11-2,TGTGCCAGCAGCTTAGAGGTTGGGGGGTTGGGAGAGACCCAGTACTTC,CASSLEVGGLGETQYF
NA,TRBD1,TRBJ1-4,TRBV13,TGTGCCAGCAGCATCGGACAGGGGCTCATCCGGAAACTGTTTTTT,CASSIGQGLIRKLFF
NA,TRBD1,TRBJ1-4,TRBV10-3,TGTGCCATCACCCCGAGCAGGGACAGGGGTTATTACGAGGGCACTAATGAAAAACTGTTTTTT,CAITPSRDRGYYEGTNEKLFF
NA,NA,TRBJ2-7,TRBV29-1,TGCAGCAGTTACCTTCAGGGTTACGAGCAGTACTTC,CSSYLQGYEQYF
many,TRBD1,TRBJ1-2,TRBV13,TGTGCCAGCAGCTTGAGGGGGCATTATGGCTACACCTTC,CASSLRGHYGYTF
NA,NA,TRBJ1-1,TRBV6-5,TGTGCCAGCAGTTACTCCCTCGGTAGGGAAGCTTTCTTT,CASSYSLGREAFF
many,NA,TRBJ1-3,TRBV5-8,TGTGCCAGCAGCTTCCGGGGGCCTGGAAACACCATATATTTT,CASSFRGPGNTIYF
NA,NA,TRBJ2-3,TRBV10-3,TGTGTCATCGCAGGGGCTGTTTCTAGCACAGATACGCAGTATTTT,CVIAGAVSSTDTQYF
NA,TRBD1,TRBJ2-1,TRBV6-5,TGTGCCAGCAAGCCAAGGACAGGGGGTGAAAACAATGAGCAGTTCTTC,CASKPRTGGENNEQFF
NA,TRBD2,TRBJ2-3,TRBV12-3/TRBV12-4,TGTGCCACCAGCCCTGCGGCGGGGGCAGATACGCAGTATTTT,CATSPAAGADTQYF
NA,NA,TRBJ2-5,TRBV20-1,TGCAGTGCTAGAGTCTTGGCGGCGGGACGGGAGACCCAGTACTTC,CSARVLAAGRETQYF
many,NA,TRBJ2-5,TRBV5-6,TGTGCCAGCACCCTGGGGGGGGGCCTGGAGACCCAGTACTTC,CASTLGGGLETQYF
NA,NA,TRBJ1-5,TRBV10-2,TGCGTCAGCGGGCGGTCAAATAGCAATCAGCCCCAGCATTTT,CVSGRSNSNQPQHF
NA,TRBD1,TRBJ2-7,TRBV5-1,TGCGCCAGCAGCATTTACAGGGGCGGGTACGAGCAGTACTTC,CASSIYRGGYEQYF
NA,NA,TRBJ1-5,TRBV7-8,TGTGCCAGCAGTCCCCGGGAAGACTATAGCAATCAGCCCCAGCATTTT,CASSPREDYSNQPQHF
many,TRBD1,TRBJ2-2,TRBV24-1,TGTGCCACGCGGCTAGGGGGCACGGACACCGGGGAGCTGTTTTTT,CATRLGGTDTGELFF
NA,TRBD2,TRBJ2-5,TRBV12-3/TRBV12-4,TGTGCCAGCAGTAACACTAGCGGGGGGGGAGGAAAGACCCAGTACTTC,CASSNTSGGGGKTQYF
NA,TRBD2,TRBJ2-1,TRBV7-8,TGTGCCAGCACCCCCGGGACTACCAACAATGAGCAGTTCTTC,CASTPGTTNNEQFF
once,NA,TRBJ2-7,TRBV11-3,TGTGCCAGCAGCTTAAGTGGGGGTAGTAACGAGCAGTACTTC,CASSLSGGSNEQYF
many,TRBD1,TRBJ1-5,TRBV2,TGTGCCAGCAGTGTACAGGGGGAGAGCAATCAGCCCCAGCATTTT,CASSVQGESNQPQHF
NA,TRBD2,TRBJ2-1,TRBV7-2,TGTGCCAGCAGACGTAGCGGGGGGCGCACAGATACGCAGTTCTTC,CASRRSGGRTDTQFF
many,NA,TRBJ1-2,TRBV12-3/TRBV12-4,TGTGCCAGCAGTTCGCCAGGGCACTATGGCTACACCTTC,CASSSPGHYGYTF
many,TRBD2,TRBJ2-3,TRBV7-2,TGTGCCAGCAGCACCCGACTAGCGGGGCTCACAGATACGCAGTATTTT,CASSTRLAGLTDTQYF
NA,NA,TRBJ2-1,TRBV9,TGTGTCAGCAGCTTGGATATTGCGGTGGGATGGCAGTCCTTC,CVSSLDIAVGWQSF
NA,NA,TRBJ1-5,TRBV27,TGTGCCGGCAGTATCAGGGGCCCATTGTATAGCAATCAGCCCCAGCATTTT,CAGSIRGPLYSNQPQHF
NA,TRBD1,TRBJ1-4,TRBV13,TGTGCCAGCAGCTTAAACAGGGGGCGTGAAAAACTGTTTTTT,CASSLNRGREKLFF
NA,NA,TRBJ2-1,TRBV7-3,TGTGCCAGCAGCTTAATGGCGGGCCCCACAGATACGCAGTTCTTC,CASSLMAGPTDTQFF
once,NA,TRBJ1-1,TRBV7-2,TGCGCCAGCAGCCGTACCGGACAAACGAACACTGAAGCTTTCTTT,CASSRTGQTNTEAFF
NA,NA,TRBJ2-7,TRBV7-2,NA,CASSFYICSARQVNYEQYF
many,NA,TRBJ2-3,TRBV5-8,TGTGCCAGCAGCGTCACAGATACGCAGTATTTT,CASSVTDTQYF
NA,TRBD2,TRBJ2-1,TRBV7-9,TGTGCCAGCAGCCGGGGACTAGCGGGAAGAGATACGCAGTTCTTC,CASSRGLAGRDTQFF
many,NA,TRBJ2-1,TRBV10-1,TGCGCCAGCAGTGTGTCCGGGACCCATGGGGAGCAGTTCTTC,CASSVSGTHGEQFF